Listed here are 18 T cell receptor beta chains from one sample, sequenced in a study of CD8 T cells in Susac syndrome. Random hexamers served to reverse transcribe roughly 0.45 to 1 ug RNA. TCRdb re-called the immunoSEQ multiplex PCR reads with MiXCR, one entry per CDR3 protein. The sample lists about 150,000 distinct CDR3 sequences; roughly 94% were seen once. Sequenced input: CD4+ T cells from PBMCs. These TCRs come from a human donor in good health.

The V and J genes are TRBV29-1 and TRBJ2-7; D tentatively fits TRBD1 or TRBD2 (5 bases each). Trimming cost V 6 bases and J 9 bases, with 30 bases left between them. The CDR3 runs 16 residues. Germline V gene data show CDR1 as SQVTM and CDR2 as ANQGSEA. The CDR3 DNA follows: TGCAGCGTGGATGGCGGCCCCCCCGGGACCCAATTGGCGCAGTACTTC. Translated: CSVDGGPPGTQLAQYF.

This clonotype showed up just once. The chain links TRBV29-1 to TRBJ1-1, with 10 bases matching TRBD1. There are 13 residues in the CDR3. Germline-derived CDR1 and CDR2 are SQVTM and ANQGSEA. The V segment lost 6 bases and the J segment 6 bases; nucleotides outside the gene matches: 7. DNA for the CDR3: TGCAGCGTCCTCGGACAGGGGGACGCTGAAGCTTTCTTT. This codes for CSVLGQGDAEAFF.

CDR3 bases: TGCAGTGCTAGTGGCGGCGGGGTGCGTGGTGGGGAGCTGTTTTTT. Translated, it gives CSASGGGVRGGELFF. The chain is built from TRBV20-1 and TRBJ2-2, with D possibly being TRBD2 (6 bases). The V and J ends lost 3 bases and 8 bases respectively, with 19 bases between them. Germline CDR1 and CDR2: DFQATT and SNEGSKA (reference sequence). The CDR3 is 15 amino acids.

The chain carries TRBV12-3 or TRBV12-4 and TRBJ2-7, with D uncertain. CDR3 length equals 14 residues. V lost 2 bases, J lost 2 bases, and 10 bases lay in between. The CDR3 bases are TGTGCCAGCAGTTTAACTTTCGCGGCCTACGAGCAGTACTTC. Its protein product is CASSLTFAAYEQYF.

The rearrangement links TRBV5-1 to TRBJ1-1; unclear D gene. In germline, CDR1 is SGHRS, CDR2 YFSETQ. The CDR3 extends over 14 amino acids. V was clipped by 3 bases and J by 1 base, with 10 bases between them. The CDR3 DNA sequence: TGCGCCAGCAGCTCCTCCATGGGGAACACTGAAGCTTTCTTT. This codes for CASSSSMGNTEAFF.

V gene TRBV14 combines with J gene TRBJ2-7; 7 nucleotides agree with TRBD2. The ends lost 2 bases at V and 1 base at J; junction bases unmatched: 5. The CDR3 has 15 residues. The germline CDR1 and CDR2 sequences are SGHDN and FVKESK. The CDR3 nucleotides read TGTGCCAGCAGCCAATTCAGCGGGACGTCCTACGAGCAGTACTTC. It yields the protein CASSQFSGTSYEQYF.

The V call is TRBV27, the J call TRBJ2-2, with a possible D match to TRBD2 (6 bases). The CDR3 is 16 amino acids. CDR1 is MNHEY, CDR2 SMNVEV, per germline (reference sequence). V dropped 3 bases and J dropped 1 base, with 12 bases sitting between them. The CDR3 DNA sequence: TGTGCCAGCAGTTTCAGTGGGGGGTTGAACACCGGGGAGCTGTTTTTT. Amino acid sequence: CASSFSGGLNTGELFF.

This chain uses TRBV14 with TRBJ1-5; no definite D call. The V and J ends lost 2 bases and 5 bases respectively, with 7 bases between them. The germline V gene has CDR1 SGHDN and CDR2 FVKESK. CDR3 size: 13 residues. For the CDR3, the DNA is TGTGCCAGCAGCCAACAATTAGATCAGCCCCAGCATTTT. Residues: CASSQQLDQPQHF.

The chain uses TRBV25-1 and TRBJ2-3; D not certain. Germline V gene sequence: CDR1 MGHDK, CDR2 SYGVNS. The CDR3 is 13 amino acids. The V gene lost 1 base and the J gene lost 3 bases, with 5 bases spanning the gap. In DNA form, the CDR3 reads TGTGCCAGCAGTGAATGGGGTACAGATACGCAGTATTTT. Protein sequence: CASSEWGTDTQYF. The variable domain in full, completed from reference TRBV25-1 and TRBJ2-3, reads EADIYQTPRYLVIGTGKKITLECSQTMGHDKMYWYQQDPGMELHLIHYSYGVNSTEKGDLSSESTVSRIRTEHFPLTLESARPSHTSQYLCASSEWGTDTQYFGPGTRLTVL.

The V call is TRBV19, the J call TRBJ2-1; D not certain. The germline CDR1 and CDR2 sequences are LNHDA and SQIVND (reference sequence). V lost 3 bases and J 0 bases, leaving 15 bases between the germline ends. This CDR3 comprises 17 residues. The CDR3 nucleotides are TGTGCCAGTAGTATCGGCCCTATCAGGAGCTCCTACAATGAGCAGTTCTTC. It codes for CASSIGPIRSSYNEQFF.

The V gene is TRBV29-1, the J gene TRBJ1-1, with D unresolved. The CDR3 sequence is 12 residues long. The germline gives CDR1 SQVTM, CDR2 ANQGSEA. With 2 bases removed from V and 3 bases from J, the gap between germline ends came to 7 bases. As DNA, the CDR3 is TGCAGCGTTGAATCGACCCACACTGAAGCTTTCTTT. Translating it yields CSVESTHTEAFF.

This clonotype was observed once. This chain connects TRBV18 to TRBJ2-3, with TRBD1 identical over 8 bases. The V gene's germline CDR1 is KGHSH and CDR2 LQKENI. The CDR3 is 16 residues long. The ends lost 3 bases at V and 4 bases at J; junction bases unmatched: 9. As DNA, the CDR3 is TGTGCCAGCTCACCGCGGACAGGGATGGGGGCAGATACGCAGTATTTT. Its translation: CASSPRTGMGADTQYF. The entire variable domain, with the rest obtained from reference TRBV18 and TRBJ2-3, is as follows: NAGVMQNPRHLVRRRGQEARLRCSPMKGHSHVYWYRQLPEEGLKFMVYLQKENIIDESGMPKERFSAEFPKEGPSILRIQQVVRGDSAAYFCASSPRTGMGADTQYFGPGTRLTVL.

This chain uses TRBV29-1 with TRBJ2-1; D not certain. Germline CDR1 is SQVTM and CDR2 is ANQGSEA. CDR3 size: 14 residues. The V end was cut by 4 bases, the J end by 0 bases, with 10 bases between. CDR3 protein: CSVGAIPSYNEQFF. CDR3 bases: TGCAGCGTTGGGGCAATCCCCTCCTACAATGAGCAGTTCTTC.

This clonotype has just a few counts. The rearrangement uses TRBV24-1 and TRBJ2-7; D is perhaps TRBD1 (6 bases). Germline V lookup: CDR1 KGHDR, CDR2 SFDVKD. V was shortened by 11 bases and J by 2 bases, with 21 bases between the two germline ends. This CDR3 is 15 amino acids long. The CDR3 loop is CAISYPGQRPYEQYF. The CDR3 DNA reads as TGTGCCATCTCTTATCCAGGACAGAGGCCCTACGAGCAGTACTTC.

This chain joins TRBV12-3 or TRBV12-4 and TRBJ1-5; 8 bases are shared with TRBD1. V shed 6 bases and J 4 bases; nucleotides not matched to a gene: 8. This CDR3 is built from 15 residues. CDR3 DNA: TGTGCCAGCAGACCTGACAGGGGACGGAATCAGCCCCAGCATTTT. Its translation: CASRPDRGRNQPQHF.

The V call is TRBV6-5, the J call TRBJ2-3, with 9 bases matching TRBD1. This CDR3 has 16 residues. The germline gives CDR1 MNHEY, CDR2 SVGAGI. With V trimmed by 2 bases and J by 7 bases, 10 bases remained unmatched. CDR3: CASSYSGTGIPYTQYF. CDR3 nucleotide sequence: TGTGCCAGCAGTTACAGCGGGACAGGGATCCCGTATACGCAGTATTTT.

The chain recombines TRBV28 with TRBJ1-2; D is undetermined. This CDR3 region has 16 residues. The germline CDR1 and CDR2 sequences are MDHEN and SYDVKM. Trimming pared 2 bases from V and 0 bases from J, leaving 13 bases between. CDR3 coding DNA: TGTGCCAGCAGTTTACGTCGGTCACCAGCTAACTATGGCTACACCTTC. This encodes CASSLRRSPANYGYTF.

The CDR3: CASSLLAGGVNEQFF. The CDR3 nucleotides read TGTGCCAGCAGTTTACTAGCGGGAGGGGTCAATGAGCAGTTCTTC. The chain is built from TRBV6-6 and TRBJ2-1; 13 positions agree with TRBD2. Germline V gene data show CDR1 as MNHNY and CDR2 as SVGAGI (reference sequence). V lost 4 bases and J lost 6; bases outside the gene matches: 3. There are 15 residues in the CDR3.